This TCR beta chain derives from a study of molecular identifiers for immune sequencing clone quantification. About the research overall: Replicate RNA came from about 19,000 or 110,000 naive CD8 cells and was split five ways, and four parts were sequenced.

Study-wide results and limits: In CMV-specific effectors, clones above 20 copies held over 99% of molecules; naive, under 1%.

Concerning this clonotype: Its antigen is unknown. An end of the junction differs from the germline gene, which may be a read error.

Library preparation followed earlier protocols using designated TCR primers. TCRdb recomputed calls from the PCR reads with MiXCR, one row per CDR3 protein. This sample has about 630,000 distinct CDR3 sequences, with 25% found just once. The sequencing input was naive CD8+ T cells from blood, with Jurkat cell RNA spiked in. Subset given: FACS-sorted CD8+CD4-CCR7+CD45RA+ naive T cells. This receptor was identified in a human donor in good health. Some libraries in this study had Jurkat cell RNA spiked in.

The CDR3 here is CARSQQGTGQPPHF. The CDR3 nucleotides are TGCGCCCGCAGCCAACAGGGGACGGGTCAGCCCCCGCATTTT. The gene calls are TRBV4-1 and TRBJ1-5; 7 nucleotides line up with TRBD1. Germline lookup yields CDR1 MGHRA and CDR2 YSYEKL. The CDR3 consists of 14 residues.